The present T cell receptor (beta chain) was sequenced within a study of post-analysis software for immune sequencing data. Regarding the study as a whole: TRBV5-6, TRBV5-1 and TRBV20-1 belonged to a set of five TRBV segments that were more frequent in patients than controls.

TCR beta cDNA libraries included unique molecular identifiers. About 460,000 cDNA molecules were obtained from about 0.98 to 11 million T cells. Using its own MiXCR run on the PCR reads, TCRdb lists one record per CDR3 protein. The sample includes hundreds of thousands of distinct CDR3 sequences, about 38% of them seen just once. In its sample, this clonotype was seen many times. The antigen is not known. CDR1 is DFQATT and CDR2 is SNEGSKA in the germline V gene (reference sequence). The CDR3 is 14 amino acids. V was cut by 3 bases and J by 0 bases, with 6 bases left in between. The sequencing input was blood. This rearrangement joins TRBV20-1 to TRBJ2-6; no reliable D call. This clonotype was sampled from a girl between 10 and 17 years old with multiple sclerosis. The CDR3 DNA follows: TGCAGTGCTAGGGATGGCTCTGGGGCCAACGTCCTGACTTTC. Protein product: CSARDGSGANVLTF.